These 5 T cell receptor beta chains were all obtained from the same sample, sequenced in a study of beta chain features in type 1 diabetes. Study outcomes and limitations: All four CD4+ subsets from Type 1 diabetes patients carried moderately but significantly shorter TCRB CDR3s.

Reverse transcription of all isolated RNA meant that expressed TCRB transcripts were sequenced. Repertoires were generated with immunoSEQ multiplex PCR, while TCRdb's copy carries only in-frame clones and drops some. The sample has about 660,000 clones, about an eighth seen once. These receptors lack a known antigen. Material: naive CD4+ T cells from blood. Receptor source: a man younger than 35 with type 1 diabetes.

To note about this clone: Other nucleotide sequences in the sample specify the same CDR3. The V call is TRBV28, the J call TRBJ2-1; no definite D call. The CDR3 is 13 residues long. The germline gives CDR1 MDHEN, CDR2 SYDVKM. Trimming stripped 2 bases from V and 4 bases from J, with 6 bases between. The CDR3 region is CASSLGQYNEQFF. The CDR3 DNA sequence: TGTGCCAGCAGTTTAGGCCAGTACAATGAGCAGTTCTTC.

The V and J genes are TRBV5-1 and TRBJ1-1; D unclear. The germline gives CDR1 SGHRS, CDR2 YFSETQ. Trimming took 2 bases from V and 3 from J, leaving 11 bases between them. This CDR3 has 14 amino acids. The chain's CDR3 is CASSFSQSYTEAFF. In DNA, the CDR3 is TGCGCCAGCAGCTTTAGTCAGAGCTACACTGAAGCTTTCTTT.

This clone was counted between two and nine times. CDR3 amino acids: CASSWGLSTDTQYF. DNA for the CDR3: TGTGCCAGCAGCTGGGGACTAAGCACAGATACGCAGTATTTT. The chain recombines TRBV7-9 with TRBJ2-3, with 7 bases identical to TRBD2. The germline gives CDR1 SEHNR, CDR2 FQNEAQ (reference sequence). The CDR3 consists of 14 residues. The V segment lost 4 bases and the J segment 0 bases; nucleotides outside the gene matches: 1.

This chain joins TRBV9 and TRBJ2-3; D is unclear. The CDR3 length is 12 residues. V was clipped by 3 bases and J by 6 bases, with 8 bases between them. Germline-derived CDR1 and CDR2 are SGDLS and YYNGEE. The CDR3 DNA sequence: TGTGCCAGCAGCGCCTTGGCTGATACGCAGTATTTT. Translated, it gives CASSALADTQYF.

This clone was seen more than once but under ten times. The chain combines TRBV2 with TRBJ2-1, with 11 bases fitting TRBD2. V lost 1 base and J lost 1; bases outside the gene matches: 3. The germline V gene encodes CDR1 SNHLY and CDR2 FYNNEI. This CDR3 is built from 17 residues. The DNA for the CDR3 is TGTGCCAGCAGTGAAGAGGGACTAGCGGCTTCCTACAATGAGCAGTTCTTC. Amino acids: CASSEEGLAASYNEQFF. The full variable domain, rest sourced from reference TRBV2 and TRBJ2-1, is EPEVTQTPSHQVTQMGQEVILRCVPISNHLYFYWYRQILGQKVEFLVSFYNNEISEKSEIFDDQFSVERPDGSNFTLKIRSTKLEDSAMYFCASSEEGLAASYNEQFFGPGTRLTVL.